A selection of T cell receptor beta chains follows, all from one sample in a study of early T cells in non-severe SARS-CoV-2 infection. A single record per CDR3 protein comes from TCRdb applying MiXCR to the 5' RACE reads. This sample yields some 32,000 distinct CDR3 sequences, of which approximately 5.3% are seen a single time; 5.5% to 7% belongs to the top ten. Sequencing used whole blood. All receptors derive from an adult who was a healthcare worker with PCR-confirmed SARS-CoV-2 infection or an uninfected control (not recorded which). The CDR3 runs from the conserved cysteine through the conserved F or W. D genes are given only for firm matches. The size of a clone is reported for some rows only, either as once, few or many, or as a class for expanded clones.

J,D,size,V,DNA,CDR3
TRBJ2-3,.,many,TRBV20-1,TGCTCCCACCGGCGGGCCACAGATACGCAGTATTTT,CSHRRATDTQYF
TRBJ2-1,.,many,TRBV7-6,TGTGCCAGCAGCTCGACAGCTAGCTCCTACAATGAGCAGTTCTTC,CASSSTASSYNEQFF
TRBJ2-6,.,many,TRBV9,TGTGCCAGCAGCCCGAGGGCCCTTGGGGCCAACGTCCTGACTTTC,CASSPRALGANVLTF
TRBJ2-4,TRBD1,.,TRBV28,TGTGCCAGCAGTTTATACATTACCGGGACAGGTGGGGAAAACATTCAGTACTTC,CASSLYITGTGGENIQYF
TRBJ1-1,.,many,TRBV27,TGTGCCAGCAGTTTATACAGGAACACTGAAGCTTTCTTT,CASSLYRNTEAFF
TRBJ2-7,TRBD2,many,TRBV7-8,TGTGCCAGCAGCTTAGTTCGGCGGGAGAGAGCCTACGAGCAGTACTTC,CASSLVRRERAYEQYF
TRBJ2-1,TRBD1,few,TRBV5-1,TGCGCCAGCAGCTTGGCGGGACAGCAATACAATGAGCAGTTCTTC,CASSLAGQQYNEQFF
TRBJ2-3,.,few,TRBV6-5,TGTGCCAGCAGCTCCCGCGGGACACGGGATACGCAGTATTTT,CASSSRGTRDTQYF
TRBJ1-5,.,few,TRBV7-9,TGTGCCAGCAGCACCCAGGGTACGTTACAGCCCCAGCATTTT,CASSTQGTLQPQHF
TRBJ2-7,TRBD2,.,TRBV12-3/TRBV12-4,TGTGCCAGCAGTCGTAGCGGGAGTGAATACGAGCAGTACTTC,CASSRSGSEYEQYF
TRBJ2-7,TRBD2,many,TRBV20-1,TGCAGTGCTACCGGGACTAGCGGGGGTTCCTACGAGCAGTACTTC,CSATGTSGGSYEQYF
TRBJ2-1,TRBD2,many,TRBV24-1,TGTGCCACCAGTGAGGAGGGAGGGATCGGTGAGCAGTTCTTC,CATSEEGGIGEQFF
TRBJ2-7,.,.,TRBV20-1,TGCTGTGTCCTGCCGCGGGACGAGCAGTACTTC,CCVLPRDEQYF
TRBJ2-1,TRBD2,.,TRBV18,TGTGCCAGCTCATCCGGACCGGGACTAGCGCACAATGAGCAGTTCTTC,CASSSGPGLAHNEQFF
TRBJ2-1,TRBD2,many,TRBV28,TGTGCCAGCAGTGTACTAGCGACTTCCTACAATGAGCAGTTCTTC,CASSVLATSYNEQFF
TRBJ1-1,.,.,TRBV10-3,TGTGCCATCAGACCTGAAGGGGCTCGCCCCAAGGTGATCACTGAAGCTTTCTTT,CAIRPEGARPKVITEAFF
TRBJ1-4,.,few,TRBV15,TGTGCCACCAGCAGAGATCAGGTTCGCAGAAACCATAATGAAAAACTGTTTTTT,CATSRDQVRRNHNEKLFF
TRBJ1-5,.,many,TRBV20-1,TGCAGTGCCTCGGCAGTTGGTCAGCCCCAGCATTTT,CSASAVGQPQHF
TRBJ2-7,.,many,TRBV4-2,TGTGCCAGCAGCCAAGGTCCAGGGTTCAACGAGCAGTACTTC,CASSQGPGFNEQYF
TRBJ2-1,.,.,TRBV5-1,TGCGCCAGCAGCTTTCAGGGGCCACGCAATGATGAGCAGTTCTTC,CASSFQGPRNDEQFF
TRBJ1-3,.,.,TRBV9,TGTGCCAGCAGCTCAACTGCTAGCTCTGGAAACACCATATATTTT,CASSSTASSGNTIYF
TRBJ2-6,TRBD2,many,TRBV7-2,TGTGCCAGCAGCCCCTATGCGGGACTAGCGGGAGGGCCTGTTGGGGCCAACGTCCTGACTTTC,CASSPYAGLAGGPVGANVLTF
TRBJ2-4,.,many,TRBV7-8,TGTGCCAGCAGCTTCTCGACTGAAACCCTAGCCAAAAACATTCAGTACTTC,CASSFSTETLAKNIQYF
TRBJ1-2,.,few,TRBV20-1,TGCAGTGCTTATGATGGACAGAACTATGGCTACACCTTC,CSAYDGQNYGYTF
TRBJ1-1,.,medium-sized,TRBV5-4,TGTGCCAGCAGCTTGAGGTCAGCGAACACTGAAGCTTTCTTT,CASSLRSANTEAFF
TRBJ2-7,.,many,TRBV6-2/TRBV6-3,TGTGCCAGCAGTTACCCCCTTTATGACACCGACTCCTACGAGCAGTACTTC,CASSYPLYDTDSYEQYF
TRBJ2-4,TRBD1,many,TRBV4-1,TGCGCCAGCAGCCAACTGGGACAGCTAAAAAACATTCAGTACTTC,CASSQLGQLKNIQYF
TRBJ2-5,.,few,TRBV11-2,TGTGCCAGCAGCGTTCCCGGGACCCAGTACTTC,CASSVPGTQYF
TRBJ1-6,TRBD1,many,TRBV4-1,TGCGCCAGCAGCCATACGACAGGGGAGAATTCACCCCTCCACTTT,CASSHTTGENSPLHF